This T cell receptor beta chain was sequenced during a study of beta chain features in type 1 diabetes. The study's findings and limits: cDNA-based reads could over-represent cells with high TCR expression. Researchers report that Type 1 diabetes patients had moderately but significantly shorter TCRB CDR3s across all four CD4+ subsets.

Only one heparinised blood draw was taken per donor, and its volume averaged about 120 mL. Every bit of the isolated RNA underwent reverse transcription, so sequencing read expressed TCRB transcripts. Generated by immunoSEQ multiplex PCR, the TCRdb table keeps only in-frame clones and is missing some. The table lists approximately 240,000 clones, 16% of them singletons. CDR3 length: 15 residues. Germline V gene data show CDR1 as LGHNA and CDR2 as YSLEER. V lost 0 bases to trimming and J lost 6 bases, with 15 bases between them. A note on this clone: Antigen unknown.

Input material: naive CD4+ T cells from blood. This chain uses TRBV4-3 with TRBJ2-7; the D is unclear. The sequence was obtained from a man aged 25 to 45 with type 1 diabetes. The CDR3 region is CASSQDIGSFAEQYF. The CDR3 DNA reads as TGCGCCAGCAGCCAAGATATCGGCTCGTTTGCCGAGCAGTACTTC.